This T cell receptor (beta chain) was documented in a study of graft-versus-host responses after intestinal transplantation (dated by TCRdb to the early 2020s). With regard to the full study: The transplants that recipients got were multivisceral, liver-intestinal, or isolated intestinal. Graft-versus-host and host-versus-graft alloreactive T cell clones were tracked in the graft, circulation and bone marrow after intestinal transplantation using bulk TCR-beta CDR3 sequencing. A peak of at least 4% donor T cells among recipient peripheral blood mononuclear cells was the definition used for donor T cell macrochimerism. Rather than being sequenced by the commercial service, samples from a few later patients were sequenced in-house on an Illumina MiSeq and processed with MiXCR. Of the 20 to 30 intestinal transplant recipients enrolled in the cohort, one of whom was a retransplant, a few patients without pretransplant specimens were excluded. To identify alloreactive clones, pre-transplant mixed lymphocyte reaction products were sequenced and then compared with unstimulated pre-transplant donor and recipient T cells. Anti-thymocyte globulin induction was given to all recipients, followed by maintenance tacrolimus and steroids for two to four years.

V is trimmed back by 6 bases and J by 5 bases, and the junction contains 17 bases that no gene match accounts for. CDR1 and CDR2, per the germline V gene, are SNHLY and FYNNEI. Counted from cysteine to phenylalanine, this CDR3 has 19 amino acids. Only CDR3 DNA remains: 57 bases, in frame from the first base. In the first month after transplant, blood samples were collected up to 4 times, and after that at least monthly when available. Study-wide conclusions, independent of this receptor: GvH clones were detected in recipient bone marrow, and some appeared earlier in ileal mucosa or blood, consistent with an intestinal mucosal origin. The relatively low number and heterogeneity of intestinal transplant patients limited the conclusions. In patients with donor T cell macrochimerism, the allografts had high GvH to HvG T cell clonal ratios. Peak levels of circulating GvH clones were associated with declines in HvG clones early after transplant.

The library relied on the immunoSEQ multiplex PCR assay. High-throughput TCR-beta CDR3 sequencing of genomic DNA from most patients was performed by Adaptive Biotechnologies. On the authors' methods: Adaptive's ImmunoSEQ software was the source of the TCR sequencing data for over 15 patients, while a few other patients were processed with MiXCR and VDJtools. CDR3 nucleotide sequences shared between donor and recipient were removed because their origin could not be assigned. At least 2-fold expansion over unstimulated cells and a minimum CFSE-low frequency of 0.002% (template counts) or 0.001% (read counts) were required for clones to be classified as alloreactive. Mappable clones were those detected in sequenced pre-transplant spleen, lymph node, or MLR CFSE-low populations of the donor or recipient. The cumulative frequency of alloreactive clones was calculated as a percentage of all sequences, weighted by copy number. Not all clones reach the TCRdb copy of this immuneACCESS table, which keeps in-frame sequences only. Checked studies attribute under half of the gap to unresolved V genes and leave the rest unexplained. That table is the source of V, J and clone size, and D and trimming were worked out from the DNA. This sample comprises roughly 13,000 clones, around 84% of them detected only once. The ten largest clones take up about 8.6% of the sample.

To note about this clone: The target of this receptor is not known. No quality values exist for individual bases; no much larger clone is one base distant.

The sample was PBMCs, taken around 310 days after intestinal transplant. The receptor's source is a human patient who received an intestinal transplant, so some T cells may come from the graft donor. The V and J genes are TRBV2 and TRBJ2-1; TRBD2 fits 12 bases in the junction. CDR3 protein: CASRHRGLAGSSPHNEQFF. The nucleotide sequence is TGTGCCAGCAGGCACAGAGGACTAGCGGGAAGTAGCCCCCACAATGAGCAGTTCTTC.